This T cell receptor (beta chain) was profiled in a study of T cell responses to AZD1222 COVID-19 vaccine. Broader study findings: The donors showed a predominance of white British ancestry and of females, with possible underestimation of clonal diversity.

TCRdb's copy holds only in-frame clones and misses some; the assay was immunoSEQ multiplex PCR. The sample shows about 130,000 clones, approximately 88% of them seen only once. The CDR3 runs 14 residues. CDR1 MNHEY and CDR2 SVGAGI come from the germline V gene. V lost 5 bases and J lost 2; bases outside the gene matches: 6. Details on this clone: Its antigen is not identified.

The receptor comes from an adult in good health. The sequencing used peripheral blood, collected on day 0 of AZD1222 vaccination. This rearrangement joins TRBV6-5 to TRBJ2-7; 7 bases are shared with TRBD2. The CDR3 DNA reads as TGTGCCAGCAGTACGGGGGACTACCCCTACGAGCAGTACTTC. Translated: CASSTGDYPYEQYF.